What follows is one T cell receptor beta chain and its context. Its antigen remains unidentified. The data belong to a study of beta chain features in type 1 diabetes. Sorting based on CD45RO/CCR7/CD25/CD127/CD95/CD27 separated CD4+ naive, central memory, regulatory and stem cell-like memory cells. What was sequenced were expressed TCRB transcripts, since all of the isolated RNA had been reverse transcribed. Only in-frame clones appear in the TCRdb table, and some are missing; sequencing was by immunoSEQ multiplex PCR. The sample lists around 300,000 clones; around 13% were seen once. Points from the study as a whole: Shorter TCRB CDR3s, moderately but significantly so, marked every one of the four CD4+ subsets in Type 1 diabetes patients. Among type 1 diabetes patients, VDJ junctions had fewer insertions and more deletions. It was among patients, rather than healthy donors, that naive, central memory and Treg TCRB repertoires appeared more similar.

Germline V lookup: CDR1 SQVTM, CDR2 ANQGSEA. The V end lost 4 bases, the J end lost 5 bases, and 5 bases lay between the germline ends. This CDR3 has 11 residues. V gene TRBV29-1 combines with J gene TRBJ2-2, with D unclear. This clonotype originated in a man aged 25-40 years in good health. The source material was central memory CD4+ T cells from blood. CDR3 region: CSVADTGELFF. DNA of the CDR3: TGCAGCGTTGCCGATACCGGGGAGCTGTTTTTT.